This T cell receptor beta chain was sequenced for a study of T-cell reconstitution after alpha-beta-depleted transplantation in children. Preparing the TCRbeta library involved the use of unique molecular identifiers. Via MiXCR, TCRdb re-called the PCR reads, giving one row per CDR3 protein. The table includes some 310,000 distinct CDR3 sequences, 20% to 30% detected once. This CDR3 is built from 13 residues. In germline, CDR1 is SQVTM, CDR2 ANQGSEA. Trimming pared 5 bases from V and 0 bases from J, leaving 8 bases between. The V call is TRBV29-1, the J call TRBJ1-3; a possible D gene is TRBD1 (5 bases). The sequenced sample was PBMCs, mostly from graft donor cells, obtained 180 days after TCRalphabeta/CD19-depleted stem cell transplant. The clonotype originates from a male patient between 10 and 17 years old who had a stem cell transplant for acute lymphoblastic leukemia, so the T cells may come from the graft donor. The CDR3 loop is CSVLQVSGNTIYF. DNA of the CDR3: TGCAGCGTTCTACAGGTCTCTGGAAACACCATATATTTT.